Detailed here is one TCR beta chain. The antigen remains unidentified. The sample comes from a study of CD8 T cells in ankylosing spondylitis. Study-level findings and limits: Matched ankylosing spondylitis synovial fluid reportedly showed significant enrichment of disease-linked clones. A TCR beta motif of about eight highly homologous variants appeared characteristic of ankylosing spondylitis blood. Disease-linked clones had a CD8+ phenotype and relatively low frequency in peripheral blood.

This CDR3 is built from 14 residues. After removal of 5 bases from V and 5 bases from J, the junction contained 5 bases not matched to a gene. Germline V gene data show CDR1 as MNHEY and CDR2 as SMNVEV (reference sequence). Preparation of TCR beta libraries was done by quantitative 5'-RACE with molecular barcodes. MiXCR, applied by TCRdb to the 5' RACE reads, yields one record per CDR3 protein. This sample has some 270,000 distinct CDR3 sequences, with 32% found just once. This TCR was recovered from a male donor with ankylosing spondylitis or in good health (not recorded which). V and J are TRBV27 and TRBJ2-5; TRBD1 aligns across 10 bases. The sequencing input was blood, either unsorted or a sorted T cell fraction (not recorded which). The CDR3 sequence is CASSQTGGLETQYF. CDR3 nucleotides: TGTGCCAGCAGTCAGACAGGGGGCTTGGAGACCCAGTACTTC.